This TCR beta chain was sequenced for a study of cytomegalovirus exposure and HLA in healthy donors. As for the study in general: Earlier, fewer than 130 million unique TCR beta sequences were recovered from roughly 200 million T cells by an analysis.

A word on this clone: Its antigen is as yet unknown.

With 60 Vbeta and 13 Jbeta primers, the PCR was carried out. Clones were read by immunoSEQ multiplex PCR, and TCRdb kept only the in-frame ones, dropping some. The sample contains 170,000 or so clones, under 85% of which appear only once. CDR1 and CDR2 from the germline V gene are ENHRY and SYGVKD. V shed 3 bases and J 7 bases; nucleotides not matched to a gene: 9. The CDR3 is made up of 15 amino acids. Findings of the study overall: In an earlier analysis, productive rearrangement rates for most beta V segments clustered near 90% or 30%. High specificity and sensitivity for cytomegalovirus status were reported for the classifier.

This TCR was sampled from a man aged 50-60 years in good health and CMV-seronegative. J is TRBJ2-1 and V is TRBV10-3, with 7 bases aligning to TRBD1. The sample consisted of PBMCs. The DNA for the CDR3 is TGTGCCATCAGTGATCAGACAGGGATAGGAAATGAGCAGTTCTTC. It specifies CAISDQTGIGNEQFF.